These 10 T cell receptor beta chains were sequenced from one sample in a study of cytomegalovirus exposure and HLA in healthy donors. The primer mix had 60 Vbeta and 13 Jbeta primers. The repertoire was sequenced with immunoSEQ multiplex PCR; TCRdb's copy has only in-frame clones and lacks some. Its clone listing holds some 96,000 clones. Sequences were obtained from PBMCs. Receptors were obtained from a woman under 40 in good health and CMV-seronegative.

The CDR3 bases are TGCGCCAGCAGTGAGCAACTAGCGGGAGGCGAGCAGTACTTC. Amino acids: CASSEQLAGGEQYF. V gene TRBV10-1 combines with J gene TRBJ2-5; TRBD2 matches 12 bases. The tail of the sequence fits TRBJ2-7 better, so the J call may be wrong. CDR1 is WNHNN and CDR2 is SYGVQD in the germline V gene (reference sequence). The CDR3 length is 14 residues.

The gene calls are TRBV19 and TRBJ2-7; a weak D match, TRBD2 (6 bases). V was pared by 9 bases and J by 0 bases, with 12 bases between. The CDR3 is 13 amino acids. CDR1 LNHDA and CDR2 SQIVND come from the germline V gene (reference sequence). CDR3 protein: CASAGRFSYEQYF. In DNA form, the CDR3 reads TGTGCCAGCGCGGGACGCTTCTCCTACGAGCAGTACTTC. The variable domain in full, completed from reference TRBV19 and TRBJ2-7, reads DGGITQSPKYLFRKEGQNVTLSCEQNLNHDAMYWYRQDPGQGLRLIYYSQIVNDFQKGDIAEGYSVSREKKESFPLTVTSAQKNPTAFYLCASAGRFSYEQYFGPGTRLTVT.

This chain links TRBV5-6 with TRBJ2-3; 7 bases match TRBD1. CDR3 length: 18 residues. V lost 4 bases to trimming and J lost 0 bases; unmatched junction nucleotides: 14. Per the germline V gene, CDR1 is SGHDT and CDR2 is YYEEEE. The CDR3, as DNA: TGTGCCAGCAGCCCCTACCCCCCGGGACAGAGAAGCACAGATACGCAGTATTTT. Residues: CASSPYPPGQRSTDTQYF.

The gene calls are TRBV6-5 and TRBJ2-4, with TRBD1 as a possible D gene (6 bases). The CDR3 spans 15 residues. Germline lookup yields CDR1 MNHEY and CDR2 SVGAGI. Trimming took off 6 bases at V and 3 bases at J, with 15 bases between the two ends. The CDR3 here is CASRQSGVGKNIQYF. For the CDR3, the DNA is TGTGCCAGCAGGCAATCAGGGGTGGGCAAAAACATTCAGTACTTC.

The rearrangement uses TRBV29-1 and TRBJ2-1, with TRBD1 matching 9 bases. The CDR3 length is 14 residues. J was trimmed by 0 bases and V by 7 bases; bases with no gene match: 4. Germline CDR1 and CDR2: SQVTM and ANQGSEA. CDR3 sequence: CSGQQGASYNEQFF. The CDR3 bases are TGCAGCGGTCAACAGGGGGCCTCCTACAATGAGCAGTTCTTC.

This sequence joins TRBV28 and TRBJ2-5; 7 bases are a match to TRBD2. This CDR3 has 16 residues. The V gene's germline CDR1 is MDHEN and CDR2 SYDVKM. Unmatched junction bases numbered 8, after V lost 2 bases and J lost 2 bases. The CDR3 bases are TGTGCCAGCAGTTTAAGGTTCCGGGGAGGGCAAGAGACCCAGTACTTC. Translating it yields CASSLRFRGGQETQYF.

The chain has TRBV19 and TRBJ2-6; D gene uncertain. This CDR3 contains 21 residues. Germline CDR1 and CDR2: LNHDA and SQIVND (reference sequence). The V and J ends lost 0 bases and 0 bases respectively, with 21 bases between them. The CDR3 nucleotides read TGTGCCAGTAGTATAGATTCCGACCGCTCGAGACAAATCTCTGGGGCCAACGTCCTGACTTTC. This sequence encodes CASSIDSDRSRQISGANVLTF.

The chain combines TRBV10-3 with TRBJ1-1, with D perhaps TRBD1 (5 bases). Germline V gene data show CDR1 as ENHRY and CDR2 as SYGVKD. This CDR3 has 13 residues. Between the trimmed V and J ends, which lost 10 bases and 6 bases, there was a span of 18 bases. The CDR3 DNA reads TGTGCCACCGGCATCTGGGGGGGTTCTGAAGCTTTCTTT. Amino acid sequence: CATGIWGGSEAFF.

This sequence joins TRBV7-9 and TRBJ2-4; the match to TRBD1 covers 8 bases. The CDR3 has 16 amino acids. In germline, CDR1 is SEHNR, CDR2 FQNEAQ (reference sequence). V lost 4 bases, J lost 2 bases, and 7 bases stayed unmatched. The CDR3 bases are TGTGCCAGCAGCTCGGACAGGGTATTAACCAAAAACATTCAGTACTTC. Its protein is CASSSDRVLTKNIQYF.

In DNA, the CDR3 is TGCGCCAGCATGGCAGGGGGACAAGAGACCCAGTACTTC. It is translated as CASMAGGQETQYF. The chain has TRBV5-1 and TRBJ2-5; 7 bases agree with TRBD1. This CDR3 spans 13 amino acids. J lost 2 bases, V lost 6 bases, and 4 bases had no gene match. The germline gives CDR1 SGHRS, CDR2 YFSETQ.